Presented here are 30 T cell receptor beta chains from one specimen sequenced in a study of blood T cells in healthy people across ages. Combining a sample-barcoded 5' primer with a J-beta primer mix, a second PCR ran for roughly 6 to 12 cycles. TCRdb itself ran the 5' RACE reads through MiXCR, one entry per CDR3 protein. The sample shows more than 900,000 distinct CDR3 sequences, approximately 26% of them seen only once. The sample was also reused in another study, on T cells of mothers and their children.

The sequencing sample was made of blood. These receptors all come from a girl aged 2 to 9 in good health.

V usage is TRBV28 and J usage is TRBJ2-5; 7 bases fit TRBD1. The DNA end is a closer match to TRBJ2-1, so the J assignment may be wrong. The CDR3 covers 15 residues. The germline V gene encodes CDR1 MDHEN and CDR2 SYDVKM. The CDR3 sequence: CASSLASGTDNEQFF. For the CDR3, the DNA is TGTGCCAGCAGTTTGGCTTCCGGGACAGACAATGAGCAGTTCTTC.

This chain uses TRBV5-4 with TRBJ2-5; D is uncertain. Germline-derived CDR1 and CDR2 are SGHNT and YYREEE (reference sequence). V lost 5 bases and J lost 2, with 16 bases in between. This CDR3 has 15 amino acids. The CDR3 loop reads CASRPEYGAQETQYF. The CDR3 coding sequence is TGTGCCAGCAGGCCGGAGTACGGCGCACAAGAGACCCAGTACTTC.

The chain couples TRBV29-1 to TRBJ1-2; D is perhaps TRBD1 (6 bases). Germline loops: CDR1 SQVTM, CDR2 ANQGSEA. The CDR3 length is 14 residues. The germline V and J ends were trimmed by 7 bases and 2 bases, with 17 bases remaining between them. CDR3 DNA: TGCAGCGCCGAAGGGCAGGGGCCAAACTATGGCTACACCTTC. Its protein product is CSAEGQGPNYGYTF.

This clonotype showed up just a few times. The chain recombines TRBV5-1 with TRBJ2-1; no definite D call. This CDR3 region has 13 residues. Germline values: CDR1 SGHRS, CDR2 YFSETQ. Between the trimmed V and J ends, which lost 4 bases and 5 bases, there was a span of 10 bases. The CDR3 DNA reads TGCGCCAGCAGCCCCTCGGTGAACAATGAGCAGTTCTTC. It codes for CASSPSVNNEQFF.

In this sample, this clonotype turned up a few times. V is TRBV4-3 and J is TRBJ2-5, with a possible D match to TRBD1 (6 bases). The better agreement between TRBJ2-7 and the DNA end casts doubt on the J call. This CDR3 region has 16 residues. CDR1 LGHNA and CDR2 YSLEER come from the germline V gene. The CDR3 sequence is CASSQDRQGPSDEQYF. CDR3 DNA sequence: TGCGCCAGCAGCCAAGATAGGCAGGGGCCCTCAGACGAGCAGTACTTC.

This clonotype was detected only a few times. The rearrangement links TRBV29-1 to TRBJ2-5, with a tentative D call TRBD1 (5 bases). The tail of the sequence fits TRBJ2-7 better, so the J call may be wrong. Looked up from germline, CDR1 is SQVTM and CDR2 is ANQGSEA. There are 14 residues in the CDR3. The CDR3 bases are TGCAGCGTTGTGGGTACCGACAGCTCCTACGAGCAGTACTTC. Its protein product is CSVVGTDSSYEQYF.

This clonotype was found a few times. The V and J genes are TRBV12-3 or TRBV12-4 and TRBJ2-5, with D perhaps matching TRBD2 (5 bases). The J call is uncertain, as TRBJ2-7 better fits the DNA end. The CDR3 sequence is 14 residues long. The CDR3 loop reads CASSQTLRAHEQYF. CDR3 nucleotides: TGTGCCAGCAGCCAGACATTGAGGGCCCACGAGCAGTACTTC.

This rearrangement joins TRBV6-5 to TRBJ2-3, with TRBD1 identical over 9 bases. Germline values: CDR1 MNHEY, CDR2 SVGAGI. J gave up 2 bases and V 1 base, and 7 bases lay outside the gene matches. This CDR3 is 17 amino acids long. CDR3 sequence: CASSYYKTGGNTDTQYF. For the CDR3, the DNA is TGTGCCAGCAGTTACTACAAGACAGGGGGGAACACAGATACGCAGTATTTT.

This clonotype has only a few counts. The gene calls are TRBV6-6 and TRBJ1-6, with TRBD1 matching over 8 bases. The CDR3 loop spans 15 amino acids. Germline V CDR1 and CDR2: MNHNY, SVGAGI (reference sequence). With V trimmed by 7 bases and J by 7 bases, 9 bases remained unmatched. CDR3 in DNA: TGTGCCAGCACCATTGCGGACAGGGCAAATTCACCCCTCCACTTT. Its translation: CASTIADRANSPLHF.

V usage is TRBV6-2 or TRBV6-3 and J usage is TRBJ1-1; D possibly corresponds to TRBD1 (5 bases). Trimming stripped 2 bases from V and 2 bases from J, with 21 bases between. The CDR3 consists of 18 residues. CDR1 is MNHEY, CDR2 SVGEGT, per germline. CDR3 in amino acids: CASSYHGQPAGPNTEAFF. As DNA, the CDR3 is TGTGCCAGCAGTTACCACGGACAACCGGCAGGACCTAACACTGAAGCTTTCTTT.

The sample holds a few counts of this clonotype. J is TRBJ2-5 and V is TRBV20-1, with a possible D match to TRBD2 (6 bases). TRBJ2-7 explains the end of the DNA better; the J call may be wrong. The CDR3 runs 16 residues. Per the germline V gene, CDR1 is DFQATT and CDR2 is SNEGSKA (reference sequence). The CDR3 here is CSARDETGVSSYEQYF. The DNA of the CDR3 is TGCAGTGCTAGAGATGAAACGGGAGTATCATCCTACGAGCAGTACTTC.

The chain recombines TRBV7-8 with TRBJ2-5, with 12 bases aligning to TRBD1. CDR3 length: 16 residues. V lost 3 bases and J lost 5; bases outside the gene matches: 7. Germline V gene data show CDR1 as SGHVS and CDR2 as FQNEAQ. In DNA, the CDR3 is TGTGCCAGCAGCTTGACCGGGACAGGGGGCGGGGAGACCCAGTACTTC. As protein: CASSLTGTGGGETQYF.

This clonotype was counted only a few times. The DNA of the CDR3 is TGTGCCAGCAGTCTGGACAGGGCCGCTGAAGCTTTCTTT. This sequence encodes CASSLDRAAEAFF. The chain joins TRBV6-4 to TRBJ1-1; TRBD1 aligns across 8 bases. Germline V gives CDR1 MRHNA, CDR2 SNTAGT. The CDR3 loop spans 13 amino acids. Germline trimming cut 5 bases from V and 6 bases from J; bases unmatched to any gene: 5.

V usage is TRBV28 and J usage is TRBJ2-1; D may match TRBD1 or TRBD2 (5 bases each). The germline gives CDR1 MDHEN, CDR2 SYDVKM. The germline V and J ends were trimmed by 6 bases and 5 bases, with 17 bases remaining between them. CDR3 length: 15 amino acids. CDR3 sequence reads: CASRDAGTGDNEQFF. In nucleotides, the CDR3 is TGTGCCAGCAGGGATGCCGGGACGGGTGACAATGAGCAGTTCTTC.

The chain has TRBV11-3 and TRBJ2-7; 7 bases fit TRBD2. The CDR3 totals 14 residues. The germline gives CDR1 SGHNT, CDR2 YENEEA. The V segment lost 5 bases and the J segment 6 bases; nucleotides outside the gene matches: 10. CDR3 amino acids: CASSPRGGRAEQYF. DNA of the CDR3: TGTGCCAGCAGCCCGAGGGGAGGGAGGGCCGAGCAGTACTTC.

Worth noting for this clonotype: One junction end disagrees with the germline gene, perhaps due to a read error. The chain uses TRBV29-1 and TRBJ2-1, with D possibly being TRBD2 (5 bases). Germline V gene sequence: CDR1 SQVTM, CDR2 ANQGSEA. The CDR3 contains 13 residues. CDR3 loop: CSGGTPDYNERFF. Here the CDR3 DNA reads TGCAGCGGTGGAACTCCCGACTACAATGAGCGGTTCTTC.

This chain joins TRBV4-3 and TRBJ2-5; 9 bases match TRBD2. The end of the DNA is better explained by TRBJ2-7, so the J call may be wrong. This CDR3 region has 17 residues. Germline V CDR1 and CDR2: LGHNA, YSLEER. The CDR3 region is CASSQSFRTSAAYEQYF. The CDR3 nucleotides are TGCGCCAGCAGCCAATCTTTCAGGACTAGCGCCGCCTACGAGCAGTACTTC.

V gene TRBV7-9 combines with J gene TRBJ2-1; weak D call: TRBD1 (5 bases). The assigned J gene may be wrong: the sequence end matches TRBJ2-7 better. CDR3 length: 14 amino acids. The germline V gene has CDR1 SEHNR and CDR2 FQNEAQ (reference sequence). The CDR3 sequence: CASSFRTKPYEQYF. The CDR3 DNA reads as TGTGCCAGCAGCTTCAGGACAAAACCCTACGAGCAGTACTTC.

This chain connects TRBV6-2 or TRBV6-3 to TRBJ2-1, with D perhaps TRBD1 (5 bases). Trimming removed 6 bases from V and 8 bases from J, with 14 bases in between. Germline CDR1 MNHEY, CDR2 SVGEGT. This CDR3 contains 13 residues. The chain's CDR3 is CASSVFLGDEQFF. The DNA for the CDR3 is TGTGCCAGCAGCGTCTTTTTAGGGGATGAGCAGTTCTTC.

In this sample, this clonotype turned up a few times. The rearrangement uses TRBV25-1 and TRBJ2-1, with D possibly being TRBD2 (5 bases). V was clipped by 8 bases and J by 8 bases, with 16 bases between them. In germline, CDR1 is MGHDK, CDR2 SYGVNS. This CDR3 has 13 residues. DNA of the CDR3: TGTGCCAGCTCCCCGGGCGGGTATCATGAGCAGTTCTTC. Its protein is CASSPGGYHEQFF.

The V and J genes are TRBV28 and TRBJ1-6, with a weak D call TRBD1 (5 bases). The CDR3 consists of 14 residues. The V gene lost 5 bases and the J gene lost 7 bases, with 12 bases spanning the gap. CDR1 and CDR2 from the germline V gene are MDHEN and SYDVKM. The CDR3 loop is CASSTGTANSPLHF. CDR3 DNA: TGTGCCAGCAGTACCGGGACTGCAAATTCACCCCTCCACTTT.

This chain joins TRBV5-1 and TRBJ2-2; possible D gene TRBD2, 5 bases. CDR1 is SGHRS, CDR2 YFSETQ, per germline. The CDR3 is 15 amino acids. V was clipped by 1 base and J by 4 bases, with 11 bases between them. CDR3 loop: CASSLSLAITGELFF. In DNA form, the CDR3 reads TGCGCCAGCAGCTTGAGTCTAGCAATCACCGGGGAGCTGTTTTTT.

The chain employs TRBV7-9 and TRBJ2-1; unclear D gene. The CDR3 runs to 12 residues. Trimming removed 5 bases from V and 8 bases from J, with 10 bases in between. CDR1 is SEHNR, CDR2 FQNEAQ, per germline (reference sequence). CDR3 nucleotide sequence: TGTGCCAGCAGCCACCCTTTGTATGAGCAGTTCTTC. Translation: CASSHPLYEQFF.

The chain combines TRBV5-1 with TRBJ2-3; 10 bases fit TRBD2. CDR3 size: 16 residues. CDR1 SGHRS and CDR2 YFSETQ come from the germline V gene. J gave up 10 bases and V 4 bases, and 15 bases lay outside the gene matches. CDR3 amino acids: CASSAPGLAGASAQYF. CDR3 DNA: TGCGCCAGCAGCGCGCCAGGCCTAGCGGGGGCTTCGGCGCAGTATTTT. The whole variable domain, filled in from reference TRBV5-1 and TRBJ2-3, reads KAGVTQTPRYLIKTRGQQVTLSCSPISGHRSVSWYQQTPGQGLQFLFEYFSETQRNKGNFPGRFSGRQFSNSRSEMNVSTLELGDSALYLCASSAPGLAGASAQYFGPGTRLTVL.

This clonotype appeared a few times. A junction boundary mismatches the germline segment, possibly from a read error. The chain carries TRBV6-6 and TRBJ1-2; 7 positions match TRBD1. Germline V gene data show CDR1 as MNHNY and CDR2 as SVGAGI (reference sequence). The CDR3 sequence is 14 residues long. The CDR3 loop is CASSAQGTNYGYTF. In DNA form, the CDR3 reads TGTGCTAGCAGCGCACAGGGGACTAACTATGGCTACACCTTC.

CDR3 in DNA: TGTGCCAGCAGTGAGGGGGGGACTAGCCTTTCGGAGACCCAGTACTTC. Translated: CASSEGGTSLSETQYF. The V call is TRBV2, the J call TRBJ2-5; 9 bases are shared with TRBD2. Germline trimming cut 3 bases from V and 5 bases from J; bases unmatched to any gene: 10. Germline V gene lookup returns CDR1 SNHLY and CDR2 FYNNEI. The CDR3 consists of 16 residues. The complete variable domain, with remaining parts taken from reference TRBV2 and TRBJ2-5, reads EPEVTQTPSHQVTQMGQEVILRCVPISNHLYFYWYRQILGQKVEFLVSFYNNEISEKSEIFDDQFSVERPDGSNFTLKIRSTKLEDSAMYFCASSEGGTSLSETQYFGPGTRLLVL.

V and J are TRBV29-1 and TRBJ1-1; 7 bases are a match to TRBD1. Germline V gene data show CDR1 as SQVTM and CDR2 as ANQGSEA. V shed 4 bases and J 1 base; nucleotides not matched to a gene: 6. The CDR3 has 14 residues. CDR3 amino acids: CSVVPRDRNTEAFF. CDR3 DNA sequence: TGCAGCGTTGTTCCCCGGGACAGGAACACTGAAGCTTTCTTT.

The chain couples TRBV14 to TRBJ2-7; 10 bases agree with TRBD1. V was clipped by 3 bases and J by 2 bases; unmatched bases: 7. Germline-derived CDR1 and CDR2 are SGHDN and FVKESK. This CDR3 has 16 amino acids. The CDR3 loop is CASSHLHGTGAYEQYF. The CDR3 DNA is TGTGCCAGCAGCCACCTCCACGGGACAGGGGCCTACGAGCAGTACTTC.

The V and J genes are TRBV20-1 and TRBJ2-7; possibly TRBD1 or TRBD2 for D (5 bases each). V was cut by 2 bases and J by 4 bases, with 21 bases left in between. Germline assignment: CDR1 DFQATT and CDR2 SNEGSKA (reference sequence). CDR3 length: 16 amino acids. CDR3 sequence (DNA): TGCAGTGCTAGATCCTTGGGGCGCCAGGGAGAGTACGAGCAGTACTTC. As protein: CSARSLGRQGEYEQYF.

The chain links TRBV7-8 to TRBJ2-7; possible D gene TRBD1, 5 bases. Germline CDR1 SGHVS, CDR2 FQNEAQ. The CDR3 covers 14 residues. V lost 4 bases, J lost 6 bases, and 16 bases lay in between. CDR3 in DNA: TGTGCCAGCAGCTCCAATACTCCAGGGCCCGAGCAGTACTTC. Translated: CASSSNTPGPEQYF.